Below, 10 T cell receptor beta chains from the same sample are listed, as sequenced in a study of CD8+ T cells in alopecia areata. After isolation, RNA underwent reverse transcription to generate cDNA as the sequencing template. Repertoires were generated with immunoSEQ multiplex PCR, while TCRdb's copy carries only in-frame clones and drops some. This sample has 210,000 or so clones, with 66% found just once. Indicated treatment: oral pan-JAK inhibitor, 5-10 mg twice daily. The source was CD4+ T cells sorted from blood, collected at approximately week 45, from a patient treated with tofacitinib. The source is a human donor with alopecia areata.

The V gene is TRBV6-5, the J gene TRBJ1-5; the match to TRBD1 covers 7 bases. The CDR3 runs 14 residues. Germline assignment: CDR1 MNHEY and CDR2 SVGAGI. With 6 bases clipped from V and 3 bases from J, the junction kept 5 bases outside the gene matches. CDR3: CASSTGQNNQPQHF. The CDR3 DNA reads TGTGCCAGCAGCACGGGACAGAACAATCAGCCCCAGCATTTT.

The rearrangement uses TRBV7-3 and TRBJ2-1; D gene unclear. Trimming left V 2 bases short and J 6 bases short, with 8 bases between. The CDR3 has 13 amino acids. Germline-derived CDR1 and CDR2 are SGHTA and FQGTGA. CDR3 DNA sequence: TGTGCCAGCAGCTTAGTAGGTGGCAATGAGCAGTTCTTC. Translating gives CASSLVGGNEQFF.

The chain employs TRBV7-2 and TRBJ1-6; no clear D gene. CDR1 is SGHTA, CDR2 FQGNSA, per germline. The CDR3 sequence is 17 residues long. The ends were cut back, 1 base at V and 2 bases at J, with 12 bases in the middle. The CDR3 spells CASSLGQLFAYNSPLHF. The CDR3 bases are TGTGCCAGCAGCTTAGGGCAGCTTTTCGCCTATAATTCACCCCTCCACTTT.

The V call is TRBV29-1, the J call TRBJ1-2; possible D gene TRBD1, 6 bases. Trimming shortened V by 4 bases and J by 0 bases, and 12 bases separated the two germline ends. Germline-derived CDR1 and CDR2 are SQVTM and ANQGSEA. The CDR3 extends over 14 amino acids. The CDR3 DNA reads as TGCAGCGTTGCTCGACGGGACACTAACTATGGCTACACCTTC. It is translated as CSVARRDTNYGYTF.

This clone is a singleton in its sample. This chain's CDR3 is CAWRWDDNSPLHF. The DNA for the CDR3 is TGTGCCTGGAGGTGGGACGACAACTCACCCCTCCACTTT. The V and J genes are TRBV30 and TRBJ1-6, with D perhaps matching TRBD1 (5 bases). The V end lost 3 bases, the J end lost 10 bases, and 13 bases lay between the germline ends. The germline gives CDR1 GTSNPN, CDR2 SVGIG (reference sequence). The CDR3 sequence is 13 residues long. Variable domain in full (rest from reference TRBV30 and TRBJ1-6): SQTIHQWPATLVQPVGSPLSLECTVEGTSNPNLYWYRQAAGRGLQLLFYSVGIGQISSEVPQNLSASRPQDRQFILSSKKLLLSDSGFYLCAWRWDDNSPLHFGNGTRLTVT.

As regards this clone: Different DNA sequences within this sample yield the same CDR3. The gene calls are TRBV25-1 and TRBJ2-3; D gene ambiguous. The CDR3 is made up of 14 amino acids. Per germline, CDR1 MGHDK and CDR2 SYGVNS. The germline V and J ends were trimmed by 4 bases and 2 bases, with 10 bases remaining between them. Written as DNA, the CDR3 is TGTGCCAGCAGTGTCAGAGCTTCCACAGATACGCAGTATTTT. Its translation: CASSVRASTDTQYF.

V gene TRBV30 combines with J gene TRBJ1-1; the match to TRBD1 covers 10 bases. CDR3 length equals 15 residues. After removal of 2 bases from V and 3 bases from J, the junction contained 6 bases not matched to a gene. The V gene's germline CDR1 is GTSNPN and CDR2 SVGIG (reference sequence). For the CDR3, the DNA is TGTGCCTGGAGTCTCTTGGACAGGGGGGACACTGAAGCTTTCTTT. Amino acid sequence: CAWSLLDRGDTEAFF.

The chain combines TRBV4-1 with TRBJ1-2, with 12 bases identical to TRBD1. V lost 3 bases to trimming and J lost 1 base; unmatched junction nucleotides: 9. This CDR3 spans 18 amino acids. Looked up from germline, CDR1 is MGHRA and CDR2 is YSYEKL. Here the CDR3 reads CASSHPGQGAANNYGYTF. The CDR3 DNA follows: TGCGCCAGCAGCCACCCGGGACAGGGGGCAGCGAATAACTATGGCTACACCTTC.

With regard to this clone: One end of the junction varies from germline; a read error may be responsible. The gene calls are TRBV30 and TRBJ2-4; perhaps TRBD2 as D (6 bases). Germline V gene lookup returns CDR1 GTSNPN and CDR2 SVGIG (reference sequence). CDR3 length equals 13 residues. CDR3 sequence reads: CAWSVRALARPIF. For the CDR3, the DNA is TGTGCCTGGAGTGTACGGGCTCTAGCGAGGCCTATCTTC.

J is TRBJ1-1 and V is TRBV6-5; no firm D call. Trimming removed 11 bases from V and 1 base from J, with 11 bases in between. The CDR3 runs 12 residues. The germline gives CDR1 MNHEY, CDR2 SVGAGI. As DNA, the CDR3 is TGTGCCCACCGCCACTCGAACACTGAAGCTTTCTTT. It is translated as CAHRHSNTEAFF.